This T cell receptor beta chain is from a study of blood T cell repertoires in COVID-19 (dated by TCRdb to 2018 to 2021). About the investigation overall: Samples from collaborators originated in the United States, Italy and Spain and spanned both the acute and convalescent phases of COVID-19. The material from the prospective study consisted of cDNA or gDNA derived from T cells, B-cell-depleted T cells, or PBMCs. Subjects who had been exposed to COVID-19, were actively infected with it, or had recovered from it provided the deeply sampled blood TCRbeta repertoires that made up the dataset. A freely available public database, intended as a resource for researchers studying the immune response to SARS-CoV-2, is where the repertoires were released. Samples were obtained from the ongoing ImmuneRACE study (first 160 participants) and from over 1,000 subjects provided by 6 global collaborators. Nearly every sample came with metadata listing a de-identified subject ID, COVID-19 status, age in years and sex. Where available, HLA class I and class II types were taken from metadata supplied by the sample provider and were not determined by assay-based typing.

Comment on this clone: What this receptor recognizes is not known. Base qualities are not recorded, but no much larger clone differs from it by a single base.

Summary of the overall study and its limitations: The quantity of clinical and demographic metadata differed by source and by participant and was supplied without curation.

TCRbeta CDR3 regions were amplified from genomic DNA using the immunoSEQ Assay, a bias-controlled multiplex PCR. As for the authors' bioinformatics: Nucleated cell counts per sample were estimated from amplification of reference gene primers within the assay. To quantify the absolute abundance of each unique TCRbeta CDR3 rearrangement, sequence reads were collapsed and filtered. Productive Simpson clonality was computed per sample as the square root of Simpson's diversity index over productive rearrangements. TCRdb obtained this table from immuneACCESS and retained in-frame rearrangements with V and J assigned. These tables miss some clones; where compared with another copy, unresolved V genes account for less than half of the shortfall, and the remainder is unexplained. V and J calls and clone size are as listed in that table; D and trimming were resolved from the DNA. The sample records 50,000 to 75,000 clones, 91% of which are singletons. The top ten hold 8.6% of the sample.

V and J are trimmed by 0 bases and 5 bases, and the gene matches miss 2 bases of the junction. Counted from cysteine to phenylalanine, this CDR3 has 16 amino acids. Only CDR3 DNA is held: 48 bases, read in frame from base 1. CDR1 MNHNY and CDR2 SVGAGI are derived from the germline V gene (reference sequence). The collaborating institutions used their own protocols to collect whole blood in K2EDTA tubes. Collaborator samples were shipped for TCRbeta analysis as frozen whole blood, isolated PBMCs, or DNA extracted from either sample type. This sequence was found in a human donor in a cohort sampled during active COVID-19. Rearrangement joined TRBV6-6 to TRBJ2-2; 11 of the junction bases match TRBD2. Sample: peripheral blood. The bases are TGTGCCAGCAGTTACTCGACTAGCGGGATAACCGGGGAGCTGTTTTTT. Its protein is CASSYSTSGITGELFF.